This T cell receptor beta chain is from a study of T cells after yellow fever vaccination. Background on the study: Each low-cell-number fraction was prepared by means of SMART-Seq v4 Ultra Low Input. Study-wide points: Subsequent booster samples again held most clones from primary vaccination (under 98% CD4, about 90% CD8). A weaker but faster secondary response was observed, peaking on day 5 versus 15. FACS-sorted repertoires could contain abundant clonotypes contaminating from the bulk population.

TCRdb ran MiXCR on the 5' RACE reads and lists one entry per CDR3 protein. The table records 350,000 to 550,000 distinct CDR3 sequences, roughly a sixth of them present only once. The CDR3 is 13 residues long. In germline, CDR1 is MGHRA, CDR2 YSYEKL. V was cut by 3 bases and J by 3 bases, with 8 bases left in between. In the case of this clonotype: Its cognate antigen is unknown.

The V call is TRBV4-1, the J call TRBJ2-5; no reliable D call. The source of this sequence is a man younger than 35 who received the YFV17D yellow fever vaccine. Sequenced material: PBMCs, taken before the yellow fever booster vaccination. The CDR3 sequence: CASSQHGKETQYF. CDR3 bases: TGCGCCAGCAGCCAGCACGGAAAAGAGACCCAGTACTTC.